The present TCR beta chain was sequenced within a study of blood T cell repertoires in COVID-19. Overall study context: Samples representing acute and convalescent COVID-19 were sourced from the United States, Italy and Spain.

This CDR3 contains 17 residues. The germline gives CDR1 MNHEY, CDR2 SMNVEV (reference sequence). The V gene end was trimmed by 8 bases and the J gene end by 11 bases; junction bases not matched to a gene: 20. Libraries were prepared by immunoSEQ multiplex PCR; TCRdb keeps only in-frame clonotypes and omits some of them. Seen here are roughly 200,000 clones, over 65% observed once, and the top ten hold about 18%. This clone was counted a single time. Input material: peripheral blood. The receptor was derived from a person aged 65-85 years with COVID-19, enrolled during active disease. V usage is TRBV27 and J usage is TRBJ2-1; 11 bases agree with TRBD2. CDR3: CASLTYQGIAGGIKQFF. CDR3 in DNA: TGTGCCAGCCTAACTTACCAAGGGATAGCGGGGGGGATTAAGCAGTTCTTC.